What follows describes a single T cell receptor (beta chain). The antigen remains undetermined. This sample was taken from a study of T cells in Graves' hyperthyroidism and ophthalmopathy. Study-level results: Patients with ophthalmopathy were separated from those with stable hyperthyroidism by a 13 V-J model.

Germline V CDR1 and CDR2: MNHNS, SASEGT. The CDR3 sequence is 15 residues long. V lost 6 bases to trimming and J lost 9 bases; unmatched junction nucleotides: 7. The source of the PBMCs was about 10 ml of fresh peripheral blood. Researchers amplified the TCR beta CDR3 regions from RNA transcripts. TCR CDR3 underwent first-round RT-PCR with the HTBI primer set. Using its own MiXCR run on the multiplex PCR reads, TCRdb lists one record per CDR3 protein. The sample records some 490,000 distinct CDR3 sequences, 16% being singletons. The clonotype was recovered from a woman aged 25 to 39 with Graves' ophthalmopathy. V is TRBV6-1 and J is TRBJ2-2, with 13 bases lining up with TRBD2. Specimen: blood. The CDR3 nucleotides are TGTGCCAGCAGCGCAACTAGCGGGAGGGCCTGGGAGCTGTTTTTT. It yields the protein CASSATSGRAWELFF.